This T cell receptor (beta chain) is drawn from a study of T cell changes during pregnancy in multiple sclerosis. Data came from immunoSEQ multiplex PCR; TCRdb stores just in-frame clones and leaves some out. The data contain over 25,000 clones, roughly nine tenths of them seen just once; the ten biggest clones take up less than 0.45%. The CDR3 contains 15 residues. Germline trimming cut 0 bases from V and 7 bases from J; bases unmatched to any gene: 12. Germline CDR1 and CDR2: GTSNPN and SVGIG (reference sequence). The material sequenced was CD4+ T cells from peripheral blood mononuclear cells, taken in the second trimester of pregnancy. The TCR was taken from a female donor in good health, enrolled as a control in a pregnancy study. The V and J genes are TRBV30 and TRBJ2-7; TRBD2 matches at 7 bases. CDR3 nucleotides: TGTGCCTGGAGTGTCTGGCGGGAGCCCAAGATGGAGCAGTACTTC. Amino acid sequence: CAWSVWREPKMEQYF. Full variable domain (remainder filled in from reference TRBV30 and TRBJ2-7): SQTIHQWPATLVQPVGSPLSLECTVEGTSNPNLYWYRQAAGRGLQLLFYSVGIGQISSEVPQNLSASRPQDRQFILSSKKLLLSDSGFYLCAWSVWREPKMEQYFGPGTRLTVT.